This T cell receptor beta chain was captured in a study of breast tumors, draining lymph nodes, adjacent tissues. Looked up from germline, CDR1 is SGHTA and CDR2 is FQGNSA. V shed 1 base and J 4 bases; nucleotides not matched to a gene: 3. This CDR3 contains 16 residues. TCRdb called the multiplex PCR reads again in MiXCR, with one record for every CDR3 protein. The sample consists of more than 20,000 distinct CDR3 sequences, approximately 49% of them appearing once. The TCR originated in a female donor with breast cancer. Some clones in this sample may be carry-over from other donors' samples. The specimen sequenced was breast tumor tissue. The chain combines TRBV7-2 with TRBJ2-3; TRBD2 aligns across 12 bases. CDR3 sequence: CASSLDRLAGADTQYF. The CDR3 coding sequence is TGTGCCAGCAGCTTAGATAGACTAGCGGGAGCAGATACGCAGTATTTT.